The 30 T cell receptor beta chains presented below share a single source sample, sequenced in a study of cytomegalovirus exposure and HLA in healthy donors. This PCR relied on a set of 60 Vbeta primers and 13 Jbeta primers. TCRdb's copy holds only in-frame clones and misses some; the assay was immunoSEQ multiplex PCR. The sample holds 150,000 to 200,000 clones, 77% seen once. The sequencing sample was made of PBMCs. The receptors shown here come from a woman aged 25 to 45 in good health and CMV-seropositive.

This sequence joins TRBV10-3 and TRBJ1-5, with D maybe TRBD1 (5 bases). The CDR3 contains 15 residues. Germline-derived CDR1 and CDR2 are ENHRY and SYGVKD. Trimming pared 6 bases from V and 2 bases from J, leaving 14 bases between. The CDR3 is CAIRSGPPGNQPQHF. The CDR3 coding sequence is TGTGCCATCAGATCAGGGCCCCCAGGCAATCAGCCCCAGCATTTT.

This clone was seen just once. The chain couples TRBV28 to TRBJ1-5, with 7 bases aligning to TRBD1. V lost 4 bases to trimming and J lost 4 bases; unmatched junction nucleotides: 7. The CDR3 contains 15 residues. The germline gives CDR1 MDHEN, CDR2 SYDVKM. The DNA of the CDR3 is TGTGCCAGCAGTTATAAGGGGGCCCCAAATCAGCCCCAGCATTTT. As protein: CASSYKGAPNQPQHF. The whole variable domain, remainder taken from reference TRBV28 and TRBJ1-5, is DVKVTQSSRYLVKRTGEKVFLECVQDMDHENMFWYRQDPGLGLRLIYFSYDVKMKEKGDIPEGYSVSREKKERFSLILESASTNQTSMYLCASSYKGAPNQPQHFGDGTRLSIL.

This clone turned up a few times. The chain recombines TRBV30 with TRBJ2-7; 8 bases line up with TRBD2. Germline CDR1 GTSNPN, CDR2 SVGIG (reference sequence). The CDR3 runs to 14 residues. After removal of 4 bases from V and 0 bases from J, the junction contained 5 bases not matched to a gene. The DNA for the CDR3 is TGTGCCTGGACCCGGGGGGGGTTCTCCTACGAGCAGTACTTC. Encoded protein: CAWTRGGFSYEQYF.

The rearrangement joins TRBV5-3 to TRBJ2-1, with a weak D call TRBD2 (6 bases). TRBV5-3 has ORF status, its function being uncertain. This CDR3 has 16 residues. V was cut by 4 bases and J by 8 bases, with 22 bases left in between. The CDR3: CARSGAGLSYTYEQFF. The CDR3 DNA reads TGTGCCAGAAGCGGGGCGGGACTCTCATACACATATGAGCAGTTCTTC.

The V and J genes are TRBV28 and TRBJ2-6; D may be TRBD1 (6 bases). Trimming shortened V by 5 bases and J by 1 base, and 6 bases separated the two germline ends. Germline lookup yields CDR1 MDHEN and CDR2 SYDVKM. This CDR3 contains 14 residues. The CDR3 here is CASSGQSGANVLTF. The CDR3 DNA follows: TGTGCCAGCAGTGGACAGTCTGGGGCCAACGTCCTGACTTTC.

The rearrangement uses TRBV19 and TRBJ2-1; 7 nucleotides agree with TRBD2. Losses at the gene ends were 3 bases for V and 6 bases for J; bases not matched to a gene: 8. CDR3 length equals 15 residues. Germline CDR1 LNHDA, CDR2 SQIVND (reference sequence). This CDR3 is CASSIRGEGFNEQFF. The CDR3 DNA reads TGTGCCAGTAGTATTCGGGGGGAGGGCTTCAATGAGCAGTTCTTC.

The chain carries TRBV19 and TRBJ2-1, with 7 nucleotides matching TRBD2. Germline V CDR1 and CDR2: LNHDA, SQIVND (reference sequence). V shed 4 bases, J shed 3 bases, and the junction held 6 bases outside the gene matches. This CDR3 has 15 amino acids. The CDR3 region is CASSRGGGYYNEQFF. In DNA form, the CDR3 reads TGTGCCAGTAGTAGGGGGGGAGGCTACTACAATGAGCAGTTCTTC.

The chain couples TRBV27 to TRBJ2-5; 10 bases agree with TRBD2. V gave up 7 bases and J gave up 5 bases; unmatched junction bases: 10. This CDR3 comprises 15 residues. Germline V lookup: CDR1 MNHEY, CDR2 SMNVEV (reference sequence). DNA of the CDR3: TGTGCCAGCAAGCGACTAGCGGGCAACGAGGAGACCCAGTACTTC. Residues: CASKRLAGNEETQYF.

The CDR3 DNA follows: TGTGCCAGAAGCCCCGGGGCGGGAGGGGGTTACCAAGAGACCCAGTACTTC. Amino acids: CARSPGAGGGYQETQYF. The chain combines TRBV5-3 with TRBJ2-5; 9 bases are shared with TRBD2. TRBV5-3 falls under the ORF class, with uncertain function. With 4 bases clipped from V and 0 bases from J, the junction kept 10 bases outside the gene matches. The CDR3 spans 17 residues.

This clone was counted only a few times. The chain links TRBV5-1 to TRBJ2-5, with TRBD2 matching 11 bases. The V and J ends lost 2 bases and 2 bases, in that order; junction bases with no gene match: 5. The CDR3 length is 16 residues. Germline V CDR1 and CDR2: SGHRS, YFSETQ. The CDR3 is CASSFGTSGKQETQYF. The CDR3 region has the DNA TGCGCCAGCAGCTTTGGGACTAGCGGTAAACAAGAGACCCAGTACTTC.

There are a few counts of this clone. This chain connects TRBV10-3 to TRBJ1-4, with D unclear. This CDR3 is 12 amino acids long. V was cut by 3 bases and J by 8 bases, with 7 bases left in between. Looked up from germline, CDR1 is ENHRY and CDR2 is SYGVKD. The CDR3 sequence: CAISDAGEKLFF. The DNA of the CDR3 is TGTGCCATCAGTGATGCGGGAGAAAAACTGTTTTTT.

The CDR3 loop is CASSRTSSSQRSQYF. The CDR3 nucleotides read TGTGCCAGCAGCAGGACTAGCAGCTCTCAGAGATCGCAGTATTTT. J is TRBJ2-3 and V is TRBV5-6; 8 bases line up with TRBD2. The CDR3 has 15 residues. CDR1 is SGHDT, CDR2 YYEEEE, per germline. Trimming took 4 bases from V and 10 from J; bases not matched to a gene: 14. Looking up the rest from reference TRBV5-6 and TRBJ2-3 gives the full variable domain: DAGVTQSPTHLIKTRGQQVTLRCSPKSGHDTVSWYQQALGQGPQFIFQYYEEEERQRGNFPDRFSGHQFPNYSSELNVNALLLGDSALYLCASSRTSSSQRSQYFGPGTRLTVL.

The chain uses TRBV19 and TRBJ2-1; no clear D. Trimming left V 1 base short and J 0 bases short, with 10 bases between. The CDR3 is 16 amino acids. CDR1 is LNHDA and CDR2 is SQIVND in the germline V gene (reference sequence). In nucleotides, the CDR3 is TGTGCCAGTAGTATAGTGACCTGGAGCTCCTACAATGAGCAGTTCTTC. Translation gives CASSIVTWSSYNEQFF.

The gene calls are TRBV6-4 and TRBJ1-5; the D gene is possibly TRBD1 (6 bases). This CDR3 is 13 amino acids long. Germline V gives CDR1 MRHNA, CDR2 SNTAGT. V was cut by 10 bases and J by 2 bases, with 12 bases left in between. The CDR3 region is CANRARGNQPQHF. The CDR3 DNA is TGTGCCAACAGGGCGCGGGGCAATCAGCCCCAGCATTTT.

The chain has TRBV10-2 and TRBJ2-7, with D hard to call. V was cut by 4 bases and J by 0 bases, with 16 bases left in between. Germline CDR1 is WSHSY and CDR2 is SAAADI. The CDR3 extends over 16 amino acids. The CDR3 region is CASSGGLVRSSYEQYF. The CDR3 nucleotides are TGCGCCAGCAGTGGTGGCCTAGTTCGTAGCTCCTACGAGCAGTACTTC.

V gene TRBV28 combines with J gene TRBJ1-5; D is unclear. V lost 5 bases to trimming and J lost 6 bases, with 8 bases between them. Germline lookup yields CDR1 MDHEN and CDR2 SYDVKM. The CDR3 totals 12 residues. CDR3 protein: CASSTTGQPQHF. CDR3 nucleotide sequence: TGTGCCAGCAGTACCACGGGTCAGCCCCAGCATTTT.

The gene calls are TRBV14 and TRBJ1-2; maybe TRBD1 (6 bases). The V gene's germline CDR1 is SGHDN and CDR2 FVKESK. Trimming pared 0 bases from V and 3 bases from J, leaving 20 bases between. There are 18 residues in the CDR3. The CDR3 nucleotides are TGTGCCAGCAGCCAAGATGTCAGGGGCATGGGGAAAGACTATGGCTACACCTTC. Translated, it gives CASSQDVRGMGKDYGYTF.

The chain joins TRBV5-4 to TRBJ1-1, with D tentatively TRBD1 (6 bases). The V gene lost 5 bases and the J gene lost 6 bases, with 17 bases spanning the gap. CDR1 SGHNT and CDR2 YYREEE come from the germline V gene (reference sequence). This CDR3 has 14 residues. CDR3 bases: TGTGCCAGCAGTACTACAGGGTCTGGCGCTGAAGCTTTCTTT. This gives the protein CASSTTGSGAEAFF.

The chain recombines TRBV7-2 with TRBJ1-5; 10 bases line up with TRBD1. In germline, CDR1 is SGHTA, CDR2 FQGNSA. This CDR3 is built from 15 residues. Germline trimming cut 4 bases from V and 4 bases from J; bases unmatched to any gene: 4. The CDR3 loop is CASSSGQGLNQPQHF. As DNA, the CDR3 is TGTGCCAGCAGCTCGGGACAGGGGCTTAATCAGCCCCAGCATTTT.

The chain employs TRBV2 and TRBJ1-1; the D is unclear. CDR3 length equals 14 residues. Trimming took off 7 bases at V and 4 bases at J, with 16 bases between the two ends. CDR1 SNHLY and CDR2 FYNNEI come from the germline V gene. This CDR3 is CASKAGETGTEAFF. CDR3 sequence (DNA): TGTGCCAGCAAGGCGGGAGAGACGGGCACTGAAGCTTTCTTT. Full variable domain (outside the CDR3, taken from reference TRBV2 and TRBJ1-1): EPEVTQTPSHQVTQMGQEVILRCVPISNHLYFYWYRQILGQKVEFLVSFYNNEISEKSEIFDDQFSVERPDGSNFTLKIRSTKLEDSAMYFCASKAGETGTEAFFGQGTRLTVV.

The J gene is TRBJ1-2, the V gene TRBV2; maybe TRBD1 (5 bases). V lost 8 bases to trimming and J lost 9 bases, with 19 bases between them. Germline loops: CDR1 SNHLY, CDR2 FYNNEI. This CDR3 spans 13 amino acids. The CDR3 protein is CASQQQGYHSYTF. In nucleotides, the CDR3 is TGTGCCAGCCAACAGCAGGGATACCACAGCTACACCTTC.

V and J are TRBV7-8 and TRBJ1-4; TRBD1 might be the D (6 bases). The V gene lost 3 bases and the J gene lost 8 bases, with 10 bases spanning the gap. CDR1 is SGHVS and CDR2 is FQNEAQ in the germline V gene. The CDR3 consists of 13 residues. CDR3 amino acids: CASSLDSPEKLFF. For the CDR3, the DNA is TGTGCCAGCAGCTTGGACAGCCCCGAAAAACTGTTTTTT.

The chain links TRBV6-1 to TRBJ1-5, with 7 positions matching TRBD1. CDR3 length equals 15 residues. The germline CDR1 and CDR2 sequences are MNHNS and SASEGT. V shed 3 bases and J 1 base; nucleotides not matched to a gene: 3. The DNA for the CDR3 is TGTGCCAGCAGTGACACGGGACAGAGCAATCAGCCCCAGCATTTT. Translation gives CASSDTGQSNQPQHF.

The chain has TRBV30 and TRBJ1-4; a possible D gene is TRBD1 (5 bases). The CDR3 runs to 15 residues. V was cut by 0 bases and J by 0 bases, with 8 bases left in between. CDR1 and CDR2 (germline): GTSNPN, SVGIG (reference sequence). CDR3 in DNA: TGTGCCTGGAGTGTTGGGGCTGCAACTAATGAAAAACTGTTTTTT. Its translation: CAWSVGAATNEKLFF.

This chain links TRBV14 with TRBJ2-5; 14 bases align to TRBD2. The V segment lost 4 bases and the J segment 5 bases; nucleotides outside the gene matches: 6. Germline lookup yields CDR1 SGHDN and CDR2 FVKESK. The CDR3 totals 16 residues. Written as DNA, the CDR3 is TGTGCCAGCAGCCGCACCGGGACTAGCGGGAGTGAGACCCAGTACTTC. Its protein is CASSRTGTSGSETQYF.

The rearrangement joins TRBV7-3 to TRBJ1-2; the D is unclear. The germline V and J ends were trimmed by 5 bases and 1 base, with 8 bases remaining between them. The germline V gene has CDR1 SGHTA and CDR2 FQGTGA. The CDR3 has 13 residues. The CDR3 protein is CASSPNDNYGYTF. The CDR3 DNA reads TGTGCCAGCAGCCCTAATGATAACTATGGCTACACCTTC. Supplemented by reference TRBV7-3 and TRBJ1-2, the full variable domain reads GAGVSQTPSNKVTEKGKYVELRCDPISGHTALYWYRQSLGQGPEFLIYFQGTGAADDSGLPNDRFFAVRPEGSVSTLKIQRTERGDSAVYLCASSPNDNYGYTFGSGTRLTVV.

This clone was seen a single time. J is TRBJ1-4 and V is TRBV7-9; no clear D gene. Germline V gene data show CDR1 as SEHNR and CDR2 as FQNEAQ (reference sequence). This CDR3 has 15 amino acids. Trimming left V 7 bases short and J 7 bases short, with 19 bases between. CDR3 region: CASTQSGELGEKLFF. In nucleotides, the CDR3 is TGTGCCAGCACCCAGAGCGGGGAGTTGGGTGAAAAACTGTTTTTT.

This clone occurred once. V is TRBV29-1 and J is TRBJ1-4; 7 nucleotides match TRBD1. The V and J ends lost 7 bases and 3 bases, in that order; junction bases with no gene match: 2. Per germline, CDR1 SQVTM and CDR2 ANQGSEA. The CDR3 loop spans 12 amino acids. CDR3 amino acids: CSATGANEKLFF. CDR3 DNA: TGCAGCGCCACAGGGGCTAATGAAAAACTGTTTTTT.

Concerning this clone itself: One end of the junction fails to match germline, which may point to a read error. V is TRBV29-1 and J is TRBJ2-7, with 14 bases lining up with TRBD2. This CDR3 region has 15 residues. Germline V gene lookup returns CDR1 SQVTM and CDR2 ANQGSEA. CDR3 DNA sequence: TGCAGCGTCGGGACTAGCGGGGGTGGCACCTACGGGCAGTACTTC. Amino acids: CSVGTSGGGTYGQYF.

The chain uses TRBV21-1 and TRBJ1-2. TRBV21-1 is marked as a pseudogene. The CDR3 sequence is 17 residues long. The CDR3 protein is CASSKDACRRTTYGYTF. In nucleotides, the CDR3 is TGTGCCAGCAGCAAAGACGCGTGCAGGAGGACGACCTATGGCTACACCTTC.